One sample yielded the 10 T cell receptor beta chains listed below, sequenced in a study of spatial heterogeneity in lung cancer. In TCRdb, the 5' RACE reads were re-called with MiXCR into one record per CDR3 protein. This table holds under 11,000 distinct CDR3 sequences, 3.5% to 4.5% found once. Time point specified: sample taken at primary tumor resection. Whole RNA came from tumor, nontumor lung or frozen PBMC and was sequenced without being sorted. The sample here was PBMCs, taken at surgery. The receptor set was obtained from a female donor with early-stage non-small cell lung cancer.

There are many counts of this clonotype. Found in a library prepared for alpha chains, this beta chain is an off-target read, and its abundance has little meaning. The J gene is TRBJ2-1, the V gene TRBV7-2; tentatively, D is TRBD1 (7 bases). The germline gives CDR1 SGHTA, CDR2 FQGNSA. This CDR3 has 15 residues. V shed 2 bases and J shed 7 bases, with 15 bases lying between them. As DNA, the CDR3 is TGTGCCAGCAGCTTATCCCAGGGGGGATGGAATGAGCAGTTCTTC. Translating it yields CASSLSQGGWNEQFF.

This clonotype was seen ten or more times. Because this beta chain is a stray read in a library intended to capture alpha chains, its abundance should not be given much weight. The rearrangement links TRBV20-1 to TRBJ2-1; D perhaps matches TRBD2 (6 bases). The V gene lost 3 bases and the J gene lost 9 bases, with 15 bases spanning the gap. Germline lookup yields CDR1 DFQATT and CDR2 SNEGSKA (reference sequence). The CDR3 totals 13 residues. As DNA, the CDR3 is TGCAGTGCTAGCGGGGTGCGGAGGGGTGAGCAGTTCTTC. This gives the protein CSASGVRRGEQFF.

In this sample, this clonotype turned up many times. This beta chain came through as a stray read in a library set up for alpha chains, and its size says little. The genes are TRBV5-1 and TRBJ1-4, with D hard to call. Trimming cost V 0 bases and J 7 bases, with 13 bases left between them. The germline gives CDR1 SGHRS, CDR2 YFSETQ. The CDR3 spans 15 residues. CDR3 DNA: TGCGCCAGCAGCTTGGGGCCCCAGGAAGGTGAAAAACTGTTTTTT. Its protein is CASSLGPQEGEKLFF.

This clonotype was counted at least ten times. Being off target in a library aimed at alpha chains, this beta chain has a size of little meaning. The chain uses TRBV2 and TRBJ2-3, with D maybe TRBD1 (5 bases). Germline loops: CDR1 SNHLY, CDR2 FYNNEI. V lost 3 bases and J 5 bases, leaving 12 bases between the germline ends. The CDR3 length is 14 residues. CDR3 residues: CASSERQPQDTQYF. The DNA of the CDR3 is TGTGCCAGCAGTGAGCGACAGCCCCAAGATACGCAGTATTTT.

The table lists this clonotype with many counts. Because the library targeted alpha chains, this beta chain is an off-target read whose size means little. This chain joins TRBV5-4 and TRBJ2-1, with 10 bases that match TRBD2. Unmatched junction bases numbered 4, after V lost 2 bases and J lost 5 bases. This CDR3 has 15 residues. Germline CDR1 reads SGHNT; CDR2 reads YYREEE (reference sequence). CDR3 DNA: TGTGCCAGCAGCTTAAGCGGGGGGGCCCACAATGAGCAGTTCTTC. It translates to CASSLSGGAHNEQFF.

This clonotype has at least ten counts. Since the library was made to target alpha chains, this beta chain is a stray read and its abundance is not meaningful. The chain recombines TRBV12-3 or TRBV12-4 with TRBJ2-1; D gene unclear. The V and J ends lost 3 bases and 10 bases respectively, with 10 bases between them. The CDR3 is 12 residues long. CDR3 loop: CASSFAVWEQFF. The CDR3 nucleotides are TGTGCCAGCAGTTTTGCCGTCTGGGAGCAGTTCTTC.

This clonotype was detected a few times. Because the library targeted alpha chains, this beta chain is an off-target read whose size means little. This chain uses TRBV3-1 with TRBJ1-6; D is unclear. From germline, CDR1 is LGHDT and CDR2 YNNKEL (reference sequence). The CDR3 runs to 13 residues. Trimming cost V 2 bases and J 8 bases, with 7 bases left between them. The CDR3 DNA reads TGTGCCAGCAGCCAACTTTCTTATTCACCCCTCCACTTT. It codes for CASSQLSYSPLHF.

Ten or more counts support this clonotype. Found in a library prepared for alpha chains, this beta chain is an off-target read, and its abundance has little meaning. The V and J genes are TRBV20-1 and TRBJ2-7, with 7 bases fitting TRBD1. Losses at the gene ends were 2 bases for V and 3 bases for J; bases not matched to a gene: 4. Per the germline V gene, CDR1 is DFQATT and CDR2 is SNEGSKA (reference sequence). This CDR3 contains 13 residues. As DNA, the CDR3 is TGCAGTGCTAGAAGTTCAGGGGGCTACGAGCAGTACTTC. Protein product: CSARSSGGYEQYF.

In its sample, this clonotype was seen many times. This beta chain appears as a stray read in a library generated for alpha chains; its size is not informative. This chain links TRBV29-1 with TRBJ1-1; TRBD1 matches at 7 bases. This CDR3 is 14 amino acids long. Germline V gene sequence: CDR1 SQVTM, CDR2 ANQGSEA. Trimming removed 1 base from V and 13 bases from J; junction bases left unmatched: 15. The CDR3 sequence is CSVEGTGQPLLVFF. CDR3 coding DNA: TGCAGCGTTGAAGGGACAGGACAACCTCTTTTGGTTTTCTTT.

This clonotype was seen a handful of times. With the library built for alpha chains, this beta chain is off target and its frequency is not meaningful. The genes are TRBV11-2 and TRBJ2-3; D perhaps matches TRBD2 (6 bases). The CDR3 runs to 15 residues. Germline V gives CDR1 SGHAT, CDR2 FQNNGV. V was trimmed by 3 bases and J by 0 bases, leaving 10 bases between them. As DNA, the CDR3 is TGTGCCAGCAGCTTCAGCGGGTTTAGCACAGATACGCAGTATTTT. Its translation is CASSFSGFSTDTQYF.